This T cell receptor beta chain was observed in a study of cytomegalovirus exposure and HLA in healthy donors. Points from the study as a whole: According to a later analysis, most TCR beta chains associated with CMV appeared HLA-restricted. Rare TCR sequences predominated, though certain public TCRs were found in many donors.

PCR employed 60 Vbeta and 13 Jbeta primers. Generated by immunoSEQ multiplex PCR, the TCRdb table keeps only in-frame clones and is missing some. Of about 180,000 clones in the sample, 75% to 85% are singletons; the top ten hold roughly 2%. To note about this clone: Its antigen is unknown.

CDR3 length equals 16 residues. The V gene's germline CDR1 is MNHEY and CDR2 SMNVEV (reference sequence). The V segment lost 5 bases and the J segment 11 bases; nucleotides outside the gene matches: 14. Sequenced input: PBMCs. This receptor was identified in a woman between 25 and 40 years old in good health and CMV-seronegative. The chain joins TRBV27 to TRBJ1-4; 10 bases match TRBD1. Here the CDR3 reads CASSPFGGTGVEKLFF. CDR3 bases: TGTGCCAGCAGTCCCTTCGGGGGGACAGGGGTTGAGAAACTGTTTTTT.